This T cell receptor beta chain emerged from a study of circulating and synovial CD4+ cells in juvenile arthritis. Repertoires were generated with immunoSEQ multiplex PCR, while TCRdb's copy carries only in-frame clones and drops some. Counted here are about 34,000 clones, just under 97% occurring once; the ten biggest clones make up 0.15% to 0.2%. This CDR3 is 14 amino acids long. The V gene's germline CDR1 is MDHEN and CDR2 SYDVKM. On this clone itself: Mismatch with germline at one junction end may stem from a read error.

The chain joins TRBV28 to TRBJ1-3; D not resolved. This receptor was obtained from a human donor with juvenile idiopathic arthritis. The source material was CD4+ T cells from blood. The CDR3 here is CAGSLGNSGNTIYF. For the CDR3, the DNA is TGTGCCGGCAGTTTGGGCAACTCTGGAAACACCATATATTTT.